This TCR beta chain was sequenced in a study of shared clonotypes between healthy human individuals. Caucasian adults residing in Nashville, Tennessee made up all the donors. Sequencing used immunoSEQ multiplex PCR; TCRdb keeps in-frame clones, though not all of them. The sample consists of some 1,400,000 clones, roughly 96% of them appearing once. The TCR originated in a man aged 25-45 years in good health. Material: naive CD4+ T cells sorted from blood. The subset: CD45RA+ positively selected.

Here the CDR3 DNA reads TGTGCCAGCAGCCGCCCTCGGGGCAGTAGCTCCTACAATGAGCAGTTCTTC. It specifies CASSRPRGSSSYNEQFF. This chain joins TRBV7-2 and TRBJ2-1, with D perhaps given as TRBD1 or TRBD2 (5 bases each). CDR3 size: 17 residues. Germline V gene sequence: CDR1 SGHTA, CDR2 FQGNSA. The V end lost 5 bases, the J end lost 0 bases, and 17 bases lay between the germline ends.